A single TCR beta chain is shown here with its context. Its antigen remains unidentified. The input lacks base qualities; no much larger clone sits a single base away. The entire amount of isolated RNA was reverse transcribed using the High Capacity cDNA Reverse Transcription Kit, so the sequenced TCRB transcripts were expressed ones. Naive, central memory and regulatory T cell samples underwent deep immunoSEQ sequencing, averaging about 3.5 million total reads per sample. After sorted cells were lysed in RLT buffer, RNA was extracted with DNase-treated RNeasy Micro or Mini kits, with the choice depending on cell number. Each cell subset was processed separately to prevent cross-contamination, with patient and healthy donor samples processed together. TCRB sequences were amplified from cDNA with the immunoSEQ multiplex PCR, producing 87-bp fragments spanning the CDR3 region. Sequencing of the amplicons was performed on the Illumina HiSeq platform. Per the source publication's procedure: PCR bias was computationally corrected using synthetic template baselines, reads within Hamming distance 2 were collapsed, and singletons that could not be merged were discarded. Reads were aligned to IMGT to assign V, D and J genes, CDR3 length, and insertions or deletions at six rearrangement sites. Within each subset, clonotype counts were normalized to the number of sorted cells before true diversity and Gini coefficients were calculated with the tcR R package. The overlap coefficient, calculated on TCRB nucleotide sequences, was used to quantify repertoire sharing. Out-of-frame TCRB sequences from naive cells were analyzed to stand in for the pre-selection repertoire. In TCRdb, the immuneACCESS table is reduced to in-frame sequences with V and J assigned. These tables do not hold every clone; where another copy was compared, an unresolved V gene accounts for under half, and the others remain unexplained. V and J calls and clone size come straight from that table; D and trimming were deduced from the DNA. Counted in this sample were 680,000 or so clones; 13% of them appeared once. The ten largest clones take up less than 0.025% of the sample.

Relative to germline, V is 4 bases shorter and J is 6 bases shorter, with 17 bases between their ends. The CDR3 covers 14 residues, taking in both the cysteine and the phenylalanine. Only CDR3 DNA remains: 42 bases, in frame from the first base. CDR1 and CDR2, per the germline V gene, are SGDLS and YYNGEE. This sample is part of a study of beta chain features in type 1 diabetes (dated by TCRdb to 2016 to 2019). Concerning the study at large: Mean age, gender distribution, total cell number and subset yield were not different between patients and healthy donors. A total of some 110 million sorted cells were examined across all samples, and a strong correlation was observed between cell number per subset and RNA yield. In the study, recently diagnosed type 1 diabetes patients and matched healthy donors were compared on the TCRB repertoires of their sorted circulating CD4+ T cell subsets. Naive and central memory subsets were obtained from all 30 or so donors, but regulatory and stem cell-like memory subsets were isolated from only 8 patients and roughly eight healthy donors. Results and caveats for the whole study, not just this receptor: Sequencing cDNA rather than genomic DNA could over-represent highly expressing activated cells, although activation and CD3 levels did not differ between groups. At VDJ recombination sites, type 1 diabetes patients had fewer insertions and more deleted nucleotides, which implies abnormalities in thymic rearrangement. Type 1 diabetes patients showed a moderate but significant shortening of TCRB CDR3 length in all four CD4+ subsets. Naive, central memory and regulatory TCRB repertoires appeared more similar among patients than among healthy donors. Because the HLA sub-analyses included only small numbers of individuals, any influence of HLA type on TCRB rearrangement was left unresolved. Shorter templates might have been favored by PCR, but patient and control samples were amplified and corrected together, so both groups would have been affected equally by any skew.

Each donor gave one peripheral blood draw, averaging roughly 100 mL, which was collected into heparinised tubes. Using a panel that included CD45RO, CCR7, CD25, CD127, CD95 and CD27, naive, central memory, regulatory and stem cell-like memory CD4+ T cells were sorted on a BD FACSAria II. A purity above 95% was achieved for all sorted populations. Right away, PBMCs were isolated by Lymphoprep density gradient centrifugation and were stained directly, with no culture step. So that batch effects would be minimized, each experiment stained and sorted samples in pairs, pairing one healthy donor with one patient.

This sequence uses TRBV9 and TRBJ2-7; the D gene identity is not certain. Sequencing input: naive CD4+ T cells from blood. Reading the label with the study, this specimen's cell subset or site is: true naive CD4+ T cells. The clonotype originates from a man aged 18 to 35 with type 1 diabetes. In nucleotides, the sequence is TGTGCCAGCAGCCCGGTGGGGAACCCGAGCGAGCAGTACTTC. Translated, this gives CASSPVGNPSEQYF.